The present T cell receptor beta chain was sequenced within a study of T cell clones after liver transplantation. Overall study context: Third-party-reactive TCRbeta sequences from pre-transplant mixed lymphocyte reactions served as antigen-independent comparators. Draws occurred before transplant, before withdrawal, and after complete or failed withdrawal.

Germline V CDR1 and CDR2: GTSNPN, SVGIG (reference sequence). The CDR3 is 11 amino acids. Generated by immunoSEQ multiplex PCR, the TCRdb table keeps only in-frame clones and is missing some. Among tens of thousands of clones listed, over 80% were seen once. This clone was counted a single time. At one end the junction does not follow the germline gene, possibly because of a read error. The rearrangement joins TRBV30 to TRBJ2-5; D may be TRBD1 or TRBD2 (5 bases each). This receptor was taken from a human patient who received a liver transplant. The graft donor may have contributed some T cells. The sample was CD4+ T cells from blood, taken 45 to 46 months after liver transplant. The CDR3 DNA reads TGTGCCTGGAGTGTAGGGGAGATCCAGTACTTC. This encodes CAWSVGEIQYF. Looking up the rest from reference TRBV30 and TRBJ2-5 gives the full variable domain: SQTIHQWPATLVQPVGSPLSLECTVEGTSNPNLYWYRQAAGRGLQLLFYSVGIGQISSEVPQNLSASRPQDRQFILSSKKLLLSDSGFYLCAWSVGEIQYFGPGTRLLVL.